The clone carrying this TCR beta chain appeared many times. The data were taken from a study of patients and donors after allogeneic stem cell transplantation. MiXCR, run by TCRdb on the RT-PCR reads, gives a single entry per CDR3 protein. The sample consists of 9,000 to 10,000 distinct CDR3 sequences, 5.5% to 6% of them appearing once. The sample comprised blood, either unsorted or a sorted T cell fraction (not recorded which). This sequence was found in a human donor who was either an allogeneic HSCT recipient or a stem cell or donor lymphocyte infusion donor (not recorded which). It is not recorded whose cells these are; they may come from a transplant donor.

In DNA, the CDR3 is TGTGCCAGCACCCAAGGACCTTTAGGCAGGGAAAAACTGTTTTTT. It encodes CASTQGPLGREKLFF. The chain carries TRBV6-1 and TRBJ1-4, with D unresolved. Germline assignment: CDR1 MNHNS and CDR2 SASEGT. The CDR3 loop spans 15 amino acids. V dropped 7 bases and J dropped 8 bases, with 20 bases sitting between them.